This T cell receptor (beta chain) was profiled in a study of T cell changes during pregnancy in multiple sclerosis. The V end lost 3 bases, the J end lost 6 bases, and 10 bases lay between the germline ends. The CDR3 consists of 13 residues. CDR1 and CDR2 (germline): MDHEN, SYDVKM. Sequenced by immunoSEQ multiplex PCR; TCRdb stores in-frame clones only, minus some. Among about 64,000 clones listed, approximately 96% were seen once. The V call is TRBV28, the J call TRBJ2-3; D gene unclear. The source is a female donor with multiple sclerosis, enrolled in a pregnancy study. Sequenced here: CD8+ T cells from peripheral blood mononuclear cells, sampled after pregnancy. This chain's CDR3 is CASSLRFPDTQYF. For the CDR3, the DNA is TGTGCCAGCAGTTTGCGGTTCCCCGATACGCAGTATTTT.